What follows describes a single T cell receptor (beta chain). Its specificity is unknown. With 60 Vbeta and 13 Jbeta primers, the PCR was carried out. TCRdb keeps only in-frame clones here, not all; method: immunoSEQ multiplex PCR. Among roughly 120,000 clones listed, roughly 70% were seen once. The entry originates in a study of cytomegalovirus exposure and HLA in healthy donors. Study-level information: There were a few hundred genotyped donors. Of these, roughly 80% fell in the genetic ancestry cluster associated with self-reported Caucasian donors.

General study points: Compared with the roughly 670-donor mean, an Asian-associated ancestry cluster reportedly had fewer N-insertions, according to a later analysis. A later analysis linked a missense DCLRE1C variant to TCR beta V- and J-gene trimming.

From germline, CDR1 is SGHTA and CDR2 FQGTGA. There are 16 residues in the CDR3. The V and J ends lost 5 bases and 4 bases respectively, with 18 bases between them. The sequence derives from a man aged 35 to 55 in good health and CMV-seronegative. The sample comprised PBMCs. The chain combines TRBV7-3 with TRBJ2-1; tentative D call: TRBD1 (6 bases). The CDR3 here is CASSPTGFRVYNEQFF. The CDR3 region has the DNA TGTGCCAGCAGCCCTACAGGGTTTCGGGTGTACAATGAGCAGTTCTTC.